This is a list of T cell receptor beta chains from one sample in a study of blood T cell repertoires in COVID-19. Using immunoSEQ multiplex PCR, the repertoire was profiled, and TCRdb retains in-frame clones only, with some absent. Of around 20,000 clones listed, about 82% are singletons. The source material was peripheral blood. The receptors shown here come from an elderly man with acute or convalescent COVID-19. Each CDR3 is given with its conserved first and last residue. Each record gives: D gene, V gene, J gene, clone size, CDR3 protein, CDR3 DNA. D genes are given only for firm matches. The size of a clone is reported for some rows only, either as once, few or many, or as a class for expanded clones.

d_gene: TRBD2
v_gene: TRBV6-2/TRBV6-3
j_gene: TRBJ2-5
abundance: -
CDR3aa: CASSYKRGGIGETQYF
CDR3nt: TGTGCCAGCAGTTACAAGCGGGGGGGCATCGGAGAGACCCAGTACTTC

d_gene: TRBD1
v_gene: TRBV28
j_gene: TRBJ2-7
abundance: -
CDR3aa: CASSPLRDRRGEQYF
CDR3nt: TGTGCCAGCAGCCCACTCCGGGACAGACGTGGAGAGCAGTACTTC

d_gene: -
v_gene: TRBV6-5
j_gene: TRBJ1-6
abundance: few
CDR3aa: CASRQTGFSPLHF
CDR3nt: TGTGCCAGCAGGCAGACAGGCTTTTCACCCCTCCACTTT

d_gene: TRBD1
v_gene: TRBV14
j_gene: TRBJ1-1
abundance: -
CDR3aa: CASSHSTGDQAFF
CDR3nt: TGTGCCAGCAGCCACTCGACAGGGGATCAAGCTTTCTTT

d_gene: TRBD2
v_gene: TRBV19
j_gene: TRBJ2-1
abundance: -
CDR3aa: CASSIGGAGGQYNEQFF
CDR3nt: TGTGCCAGTAGTATCGGGGGCGCGGGGGGGCAATACAATGAGCAGTTCTTC

d_gene: TRBD1
v_gene: TRBV3-1/TRBV3-2
j_gene: TRBJ1-2
abundance: few
CDR3aa: CASSQAPGGKIYGYTF
CDR3nt: TGTGCCAGCAGCCAAGCCCCAGGGGGTAAGATCTATGGCTACACCTTC

d_gene: -
v_gene: TRBV9
j_gene: TRBJ1-1
abundance: once
CDR3aa: CASSESGTPFKAFF
CDR3nt: TGTGCCAGCAGCGAATCGGGGACACCATTCAAAGCTTTCTTT

d_gene: TRBD2
v_gene: TRBV19
j_gene: TRBJ2-1
abundance: few
CDR3aa: CASSMPRGGADEQFF
CDR3nt: TGTGCCAGTAGTATGCCTCGCGGGGGGGCCGATGAGCAGTTCTTC

d_gene: -
v_gene: TRBV28
j_gene: TRBJ1-4
abundance: -
CDR3aa: CASSLRDTYEKLFF
CDR3nt: TGTGCCAGCAGCCTACGGGACACCTATGAAAAACTGTTTTTT

d_gene: -
v_gene: TRBV28
j_gene: TRBJ1-6
abundance: -
CDR3aa: CASSPRGPLHF
CDR3nt: TGTGCCAGCAGTCCCCGGGGGCCCCTCCACTTT

d_gene: -
v_gene: TRBV19
j_gene: TRBJ2-2
abundance: -
CDR3aa: CASTGYDTGELFF
CDR3nt: TGTGCCAGCACAGGGTACGACACCGGGGAGCTGTTTTTT

d_gene: TRBD1
v_gene: TRBV3-1/TRBV3-2
j_gene: TRBJ1-6
abundance: -
CDR3aa: CASSRGTAVIHF
CDR3nt: TGTGCCAGCAGCCGAGGGACAGCCGTCATCCACTTT

d_gene: TRBD1
v_gene: TRBV2
j_gene: TRBJ1-1
abundance: -
CDR3aa: CASSVGQGNTEAFF
CDR3nt: TGTGCCAGCAGTGTGGGACAGGGGAACACTGAAGCTTTCTTT

d_gene: -
v_gene: TRBV4-3
j_gene: TRBJ1-1
abundance: -
CDR3aa: CASSPDLNREAFF
CDR3nt: TGCGCCAGCAGCCCCGACTTAAATCGGGAAGCTTTCTTT

d_gene: TRBD1
v_gene: TRBV6-5
j_gene: TRBJ1-5
abundance: -
CDR3aa: CASSLRQGINQPQHF
CDR3nt: TGTGCCAGCAGTCTTAGACAGGGAATCAATCAGCCCCAGCATTTT

d_gene: -
v_gene: TRBV4-2
j_gene: TRBJ1-4
abundance: few
CDR3aa: CASSQDRGQGSTNEKLFF
CDR3nt: TGTGCCAGCAGCCAAGATCGAGGGCAGGGGTCGACTAATGAAAAACTGTTTTTT

d_gene: -
v_gene: TRBV7-3
j_gene: TRBJ1-2
abundance: -
CDR3aa: CASSPDGNYGYTF
CDR3nt: TGTGCCAGCAGCCCCGACGGGAACTATGGCTACACCTTC

d_gene: -
v_gene: TRBV5-4
j_gene: TRBJ2-3
abundance: few
CDR3aa: CASSFAEGTDTQYF
CDR3nt: TGTGCCAGCAGCTTTGCGGAGGGGACAGATACGCAGTATTTT

d_gene: -
v_gene: TRBV6-4
j_gene: TRBJ1-1
abundance: -
CDR3aa: CASSREASTEAFF
CDR3nt: TGTGCCAGTAGTAGGGAGGCTAGTACTGAAGCTTTCTTT

d_gene: -
v_gene: TRBV14
j_gene: TRBJ1-5
abundance: -
CDR3aa: CASSRSRDQPQHF
CDR3nt: TGTGCCAGCAGCAGGAGCAGGGATCAGCCCCAGCATTTT

d_gene: -
v_gene: TRBV7-2
j_gene: TRBJ2-5
abundance: -
CDR3aa: CASSPRGAGETQYF
CDR3nt: TGTGCCAGCAGCCCCAGGGGGGCAGGTGAGACCCAGTACTTC

d_gene: -
v_gene: TRBV3-1/TRBV3-2
j_gene: TRBJ2-5
abundance: few
CDR3aa: CASSIVSAGGGTQYF
CDR3nt: TGTGCCAGCAGCATTGTCAGCGCCGGCGGCGGGACCCAGTACTTC

d_gene: -
v_gene: TRBV7-2
j_gene: TRBJ2-3
abundance: -
CDR3aa: CASVRQTTDTQYF
CDR3nt: TGTGCCAGCGTCCGACAGACCACAGATACGCAGTATTTT

d_gene: TRBD1
v_gene: TRBV14
j_gene: TRBJ1-2
abundance: once
CDR3aa: CASSQEVTGDGYGYTF
CDR3nt: TGTGCCAGCAGCCAAGAAGTAACAGGGGACGGCTATGGCTACACCTTC

d_gene: -
v_gene: TRBV9
j_gene: TRBJ2-3
abundance: -
CDR3aa: CASSVRVGTDTQYF
CDR3nt: TGTGCCAGCAGCGTACGGGTTGGCACAGATACGCAGTATTTT

d_gene: -
v_gene: TRBV7-2
j_gene: TRBJ2-7
abundance: -
CDR3aa: CASSLAYRVVYEQYF
CDR3nt: TGTGCCAGCAGCTTAGCGTACAGGGTAGTTTACGAGCAGTACTTC

d_gene: TRBD1
v_gene: TRBV20-1
j_gene: TRBJ1-2
abundance: -
CDR3aa: CSARQGGYTF
CDR3nt: TGCAGTGCTCGACAGGGAGGCTACACCTTC

d_gene: -
v_gene: TRBV6-5
j_gene: TRBJ2-3
abundance: -
CDR3aa: CASLSGITDTQYF
CDR3nt: TGTGCCTCCCTTTCCGGGATCACAGATACGCAGTATTTT

d_gene: -
v_gene: TRBV11-2
j_gene: TRBJ1-2
abundance: -
CDR3aa: CASSPPGGGYTF
CDR3nt: TGTGCCAGCAGCCCCCCTGGGGGCGGCTACACCTTC

d_gene: TRBD2
v_gene: TRBV7-3
j_gene: TRBJ2-1
abundance: once
CDR3aa: CASSPPRGGGYYNEQFF
CDR3nt: TGTGCCAGCAGCCCTCCCAGAGGCGGGGGGTATTACAATGAGCAGTTCTTC

d_gene: -
v_gene: TRBV7-3
j_gene: TRBJ2-1
abundance: medium-sized
CDR3aa: CASSLALSEQFF
CDR3nt: TGTGCCAGCAGCTTAGCGCTAAGTGAGCAGTTCTTC